The next 14 T cell receptor beta chains were all read from a single sample in a study of blood T cells in healthy people across ages. A second roughly 6 to 12 cycle PCR used barcoded and J-beta primers. TCRdb redid the calling of the 5' RACE reads with MiXCR, one entry per CDR3 protein. Of about 640,000 distinct CDR3 sequences listed, approximately 50% are singletons. The sample taken for sequencing was blood. All receptors derive from a man aged 60 to 69 in good health.

The chain joins TRBV20-1 to TRBJ2-1, with D possibly being TRBD2 (7 bases). The V gene's germline CDR1 is DFQATT and CDR2 SNEGSKA (reference sequence). V was clipped by 3 bases and J by 10 bases, with 16 bases between them. The CDR3 runs 13 residues. CDR3 region: CSASRGAGWEQFF. The CDR3 DNA sequence: TGCAGTGCTAGCCGGGGGGCGGGTTGGGAGCAGTTCTTC.

This clonotype has just a few counts. The gene calls are TRBV7-2 and TRBJ2-1; D might be TRBD2 (5 bases). V lost 5 bases to trimming and J lost 5 bases, with 13 bases between them. The length of the CDR3 is 14 residues. Looked up from germline, CDR1 is SGHTA and CDR2 is FQGNSA. CDR3 nucleotides: TGTGCCAGCAGCCGGCGGAGCGGACACAATGAGCAGTTCTTC. Residues: CASSRRSGHNEQFF. The full variable domain, with the rest looked up from reference TRBV7-2 and TRBJ2-1, is GAGVSQSPSNKVTEKGKDVELRCDPISGHTALYWYRQSLGQGLEFLIYFQGNSAPDKSGLPSDRFSAERTGGSVSTLTIQRTQQEDSAVYLCASSRRSGHNEQFFGPGTRLTVL.

The rearrangement joins TRBV27 to TRBJ2-1, with no clear D. Trimming took 2 bases from V and 11 from J, leaving 13 bases between them. The CDR3 sequence is 13 residues long. CDR1 MNHEY and CDR2 SMNVEV come from the germline V gene (reference sequence). CDR3 protein: CASSLSAGRQQFF. DNA for the CDR3: TGTGCCAGCAGTTTAAGCGCTGGCCGCCAGCAGTTCTTC.

The J gene is TRBJ2-3, the V gene TRBV29-1, with unresolved D. Germline CDR1 is SQVTM and CDR2 is ANQGSEA. Trimming removed 2 bases from V and 4 bases from J, with 4 bases in between. The CDR3 has 11 amino acids. Written as DNA, the CDR3 is TGCAGCGTTGAACGGGCAGATACGCAGTATTTT. It yields the protein CSVERADTQYF.

The chain joins TRBV20-1 to TRBJ2-1, with 10 nucleotides matching TRBD1. The germline V gene encodes CDR1 DFQATT and CDR2 SNEGSKA (reference sequence). The CDR3 extends over 15 amino acids. Trimming removed 0 bases from V and 6 bases from J; junction bases left unmatched: 5. The DNA of the CDR3 is TGCAGTGCTAGAGAGGGCGGGACAGGGGTCAATGAGCAGTTCTTC. Its translation: CSAREGGTGVNEQFF.

This clonotype was counted once. The chain joins TRBV7-6 to TRBJ2-3; D is possibly TRBD2 (5 bases). Germline V CDR1 and CDR2: SGHVS, FNYEAQ. Trimming removed 5 bases from V and 6 bases from J, with 18 bases in between. The CDR3 is 15 amino acids. In DNA form, the CDR3 reads TGTGCCAGCAGCCCCGCCGCGTCCCGCGGGGATACGCAGTATTTT. It translates to CASSPAASRGDTQYF.

The chain carries TRBV20-1 and TRBJ2-7, with 8 nucleotides matching TRBD1. V was pared by 5 bases and J by 3 bases, with 9 bases of the junction left unmatched. The CDR3 contains 14 residues. Germline values: CDR1 DFQATT, CDR2 SNEGSKA (reference sequence). CDR3 amino acids: CSAAPGQAHYEQYF. The CDR3 DNA sequence: TGCAGTGCTGCCCCGGGACAGGCACACTACGAGCAGTACTTC.

This clonotype was picked up a small number of times. The chain carries TRBV7-2 and TRBJ2-3, with D perhaps matching TRBD2 (5 bases). The CDR3 totals 16 residues. The germline CDR1 and CDR2 sequences are SGHTA and FQGNSA. V was clipped by 7 bases and J by 1 base, with 18 bases between them. The CDR3 protein is CASTRNMAAGTDTQYF. DNA for the CDR3: TGTGCCAGCACCCGAAACATGGCAGCGGGCACAGATACGCAGTATTTT.

This chain uses TRBV5-1 with TRBJ2-3, with D hard to call. CDR3 length equals 17 residues. CDR1 and CDR2 from the germline V gene are SGHRS and YFSETQ. Trimming stripped 0 bases from V and 3 bases from J, with 17 bases between. The CDR3 is CASSLGVVHSLTDTQYF. CDR3 nucleotides: TGCGCCAGCAGCTTGGGGGTAGTCCATAGCCTGACAGATACGCAGTATTTT.

The chain recombines TRBV6-5 with TRBJ2-1, with D hard to call. Per the germline V gene, CDR1 is MNHEY and CDR2 is SVGAGI. V lost 8 bases and J lost 5, with 7 bases in between. The CDR3 is 11 residues long. The CDR3 region is CASLLNNEQFF. CDR3 nucleotide sequence: TGTGCCAGCCTACTAAACAATGAGCAGTTCTTC.

The gene calls are TRBV20-1 and TRBJ2-5; 8 bases map to TRBD2. The germline V gene has CDR1 DFQATT and CDR2 SNEGSKA (reference sequence). This CDR3 region has 16 residues. The ends lost 0 bases at V and 0 bases at J; junction bases unmatched: 6. As DNA, the CDR3 is TGCAGTGCTAGAGAGTACCAGCGGGGGTACCAAGAGACCCAGTACTTC. It encodes CSAREYQRGYQETQYF.

V and J are TRBV9 and TRBJ2-3, with D possibly called TRBD1 or TRBD2 (5 bases each). Trimming stripped 0 bases from V and 3 bases from J, with 11 bases between. The germline CDR1 and CDR2 sequences are SGDLS and YYNGEE. CDR3 length equals 15 residues. The CDR3 sequence: CASSVGGDRTDTQYF. The CDR3 coding sequence is TGTGCCAGCAGCGTAGGAGGGGATCGGACAGATACGCAGTATTTT.

The chain is built from TRBV10-2 and TRBJ1-2; D gene unclear. Trimming left V 0 bases short and J 5 bases short, with 7 bases between. The CDR3 loop spans 13 amino acids. In germline, CDR1 is WSHSY, CDR2 SAAADI. CDR3 sequence (DNA): TGCGCCAGCAGTGAGTCGAACTCTTATGGCTACACCTTC. Protein: CASSESNSYGYTF.

This clonotype occurred once. The CDR3 nucleotides read TGTGCCAGCACCGTAACTAGCGGGTACAATGAGCAGTTCTTC. Its protein is CASTVTSGYNEQFF. The V gene is TRBV6-2 or TRBV6-3, the J gene TRBJ2-1, with 9 bases fitting TRBD2. The V and J ends lost 7 bases and 4 bases, in that order; junction bases with no gene match: 5. The CDR3 contains 14 residues. Germline-derived CDR1 and CDR2 are MNHEY and SVGEGT.